The 25 T cell receptor beta chains below were found in one sample sequenced in a study of shared clonotypes between healthy human individuals. Repertoires were generated with immunoSEQ multiplex PCR, while TCRdb's copy carries only in-frame clones and drops some. In the table there are approximately 2.5 million clones, approximately 93% of which are singletons. Sequencing used naive CD4+ T cells from PBMCs. The subset was: CD45RA+ positively selected. The receptor source for this set is a man between 18 and 35 years old in good health. Some clones in this sample may be carry-over from other donors' samples.

The chain combines TRBV28 with TRBJ2-5, with D possibly called TRBD1 or TRBD2 (5 bases each). This CDR3 is built from 13 residues. Germline V gives CDR1 MDHEN, CDR2 SYDVKM. Trimming pared 5 bases from V and 6 bases from J, leaving 13 bases between. CDR3 protein: CASSPARGQTQYF. The CDR3 nucleotides read TGTGCCAGCAGTCCAGCCCGGGGACAGACCCAGTACTTC.

This chain links TRBV2 with TRBJ1-2; 9 bases are a match to TRBD1. V was clipped by 5 bases and J by 7 bases; unmatched bases: 8. The CDR3 is made up of 14 amino acids. Germline V gene lookup returns CDR1 SNHLY and CDR2 FYNNEI. CDR3 amino acids: CASSPGTGRSGYTF. DNA for the CDR3: TGTGCCAGCAGTCCCGGGACAGGGAGAAGTGGCTACACCTTC.

This clone was picked up one time. The CDR3 coding sequence is TGTGCCAGCAGCTTCGGGACACTCAGTTTCTATGGCTACACCTTC. Its protein is CASSFGTLSFYGYTF. This sequence joins TRBV5-6 and TRBJ1-2; perhaps TRBD1 as D (6 bases). The CDR3 has 15 residues. V was trimmed by 2 bases and J by 4 bases, leaving 15 bases between them. The germline CDR1 and CDR2 sequences are SGHDT and YYEEEE.

The V call is TRBV5-1, the J call TRBJ2-7; 11 positions agree with TRBD2. V lost 1 base, J lost 7 bases, and 7 bases stayed unmatched. This CDR3 region has 15 residues. The germline V gene encodes CDR1 SGHRS and CDR2 YFSETQ. In nucleotides, the CDR3 is TGCGCCAGCAGCTTGTTGACTAGCGGGAACCGGGAGCAGTACTTC. Translation gives CASSLLTSGNREQYF. The full variable domain, in which reference TRBV5-1 and TRBJ2-7 provide the parts outside the CDR3, is KAGVTQTPRYLIKTRGQQVTLSCSPISGHRSVSWYQQTPGQGLQFLFEYFSETQRNKGNFPGRFSGRQFSNSRSEMNVSTLELGDSALYLCASSLLTSGNREQYFGPGTRLTVT.

The rearrangement uses TRBV7-8 and TRBJ2-7; TRBD2 might be the D (6 bases). There are 14 residues in the CDR3. V dropped 6 bases and J dropped 3 bases, with 15 bases sitting between them. Germline-derived CDR1 and CDR2 are SGHVS and FQNEAQ. This chain's CDR3 is CASRLTGTRYEQYF. CDR3 in DNA: TGTGCCAGCAGATTAACCGGGACTCGCTACGAGCAGTACTTC.

In its sample, this clone was seen once. The genes are TRBV5-1 and TRBJ1-2, with D possibly TRBD1 on 5 matching bases. This CDR3 has 15 amino acids. Germline-derived CDR1 and CDR2 are SGHRS and YFSETQ. Trimming removed 0 bases from V and 6 bases from J, with 15 bases in between. The CDR3 DNA follows: TGCGCCAGCAGCTTGGCCCCCATGGGGGATGATGGCTACACCTTC. Amino acids: CASSLAPMGDDGYTF.

The chain joins TRBV7-6 to TRBJ2-1; 9 bases are shared with TRBD1. CDR1 SGHVS and CDR2 FNYEAQ come from the germline V gene. The CDR3 totals 15 residues. After removal of 0 bases from V and 9 bases from J, the junction contained 6 bases not matched to a gene. The DNA for the CDR3 is TGTGCCAGCAGCTTAGCGGACAGGGGCGTCGGTGAGCAGTTCTTC. It translates to CASSLADRGVGEQFF.

The rearrangement uses TRBV19 and TRBJ1-5; a weak D match, TRBD1 (6 bases). This CDR3 is 17 amino acids long. V lost 6 bases and J lost 2, with 20 bases in between. In germline, CDR1 is LNHDA, CDR2 SQIVND (reference sequence). This CDR3 is CASRGRGMEHGNQPQHF. CDR3 DNA sequence: TGTGCCAGTAGAGGCAGGGGAATGGAACATGGCAATCAGCCCCAGCATTTT.

Notes on this clone: Other DNA variants within this sample encode the same CDR3. The gene calls are TRBV28 and TRBJ1-6, with D unclear. Germline V gene sequence: CDR1 MDHEN, CDR2 SYDVKM. Between the trimmed V and J ends, which lost 6 bases and 4 bases, there was a span of 7 bases. The CDR3 runs to 13 residues. DNA for the CDR3: TGTGCCAGCAGGGGGAATTATAATTCACCCCTCCACTTT. Translating gives CASRGNYNSPLHF.

The V and J genes are TRBV6-5 and TRBJ1-4, with D uncertain. Deletions cut 4 bases from V and 0 bases from J, with 12 bases between. CDR3 size: 16 residues. Per the germline V gene, CDR1 is MNHEY and CDR2 is SVGAGI. The CDR3 spells CASSSRGLATNEKLFF. CDR3 coding DNA: TGTGCCAGCAGTTCCCGAGGGCTAGCAACTAATGAAAAACTGTTTTTT.

This chain joins TRBV7-9 and TRBJ2-3; D unresolved. CDR3 length equals 14 residues. The V gene's germline CDR1 is SEHNR and CDR2 FQNEAQ (reference sequence). Trimming took off 4 bases at V and 3 bases at J, with 11 bases between the two ends. The CDR3 DNA follows: TGTGCCAGCAGCTCCCCTAGAAGGACAGATACGCAGTATTTT. Its translation is CASSSPRRTDTQYF.

The rearrangement joins TRBV30 to TRBJ2-5, with D tentatively TRBD2 (5 bases). The length of the CDR3 is 14 residues. The V end lost 3 bases, the J end lost 0 bases, and 11 bases lay between the germline ends. Germline V gives CDR1 GTSNPN, CDR2 SVGIG (reference sequence). The CDR3 DNA follows: TGTGCCTGGAGCGTCGGACTTAACCAAGAGACCCAGTACTTC. Its protein product is CAWSVGLNQETQYF.

The chain uses TRBV9 and TRBJ2-1; D is undetermined. The CDR3 contains 12 residues. Trimming took 1 base from V and 10 from J, leaving 9 bases between them. The V gene's germline CDR1 is SGDLS and CDR2 YYNGEE. The CDR3 DNA sequence: TGTGCCAGCAGCGTAATGGCTCCGGAGCAGTTCTTC. It specifies CASSVMAPEQFF.

Regarding this clone: This same CDR3 is encoded by further DNA sequences in the sample. The rearrangement uses TRBV6-5 and TRBJ1-1; D is unclear. Between the trimmed V and J ends, which lost 6 bases and 6 bases, there was a span of 8 bases. Germline CDR1 MNHEY, CDR2 SVGAGI. The CDR3 extends over 11 amino acids. The CDR3 here is CASSRPPEAFF. In nucleotides, the CDR3 is TGTGCCAGCAGCCGGCCCCCTGAAGCTTTCTTT.

The chain uses TRBV20-1 and TRBJ2-1; no firm D call. Per the germline V gene, CDR1 is DFQATT and CDR2 is SNEGSKA (reference sequence). The CDR3 extends over 11 amino acids. V lost 6 bases and J lost 6, with 9 bases in between. CDR3 residues: CSAHKSNEQFF. Written as DNA, the CDR3 is TGCAGTGCCCATAAGTCCAATGAGCAGTTCTTC.

This sequence joins TRBV19 and TRBJ2-7, with 9 bases matching TRBD2. The CDR3 extends over 15 amino acids. Germline V gene lookup returns CDR1 LNHDA and CDR2 SQIVND (reference sequence). Trimming at V came to 6 bases and at J to 1 base, leaving 7 bases not matched to a gene. The CDR3, as DNA: TGTGCCAGTAGCCCCGTTAGCGGGGGTTCCTACGAGCAGTACTTC. Protein sequence: CASSPVSGGSYEQYF.

The rearrangement joins TRBV11-1 to TRBJ2-7; D is perhaps TRBD1 (6 bases). The CDR3 has 14 residues. In germline, CDR1 is SGHAT, CDR2 FQDESV (reference sequence). V shed 1 base and J shed 3 bases, with 10 bases lying between them. The CDR3 coding sequence is TGTGCCAGCAGCTTAGAGGAAGGGGGCTACGAGCAGTACTTC. Translated, it gives CASSLEEGGYEQYF.

This sequence joins TRBV9 and TRBJ2-3; TRBD2 aligns across 14 bases. The CDR3 is 18 amino acids. Germline CDR1 SGDLS, CDR2 YYNGEE. V dropped 0 bases and J dropped 1; count of bases not matched to a gene: 4. CDR3 in amino acids: CASSVGLAGGGGTDTQYF. In nucleotides, the CDR3 is TGTGCCAGCAGCGTAGGACTAGCGGGAGGGGGGGGCACAGATACGCAGTATTTT.

The rearrangement uses TRBV5-1 and TRBJ2-2, with 10 bases matching TRBD1. CDR1 is SGHRS, CDR2 YFSETQ, per germline. The CDR3 covers 13 residues. The trim removed 9 bases at V and 4 bases at J, leaving 3 bases unmatched. DNA for the CDR3: TGCGCCACCGGACAGGGGGTCACCGGGGAGCTGTTTTTT. This translates into CATGQGVTGELFF.

J is TRBJ2-1 and V is TRBV6-6, with 7 bases identical to TRBD2. The CDR3 contains 14 residues. V shed 6 bases, J shed 5 bases, and the junction held 7 bases outside the gene matches. CDR1 and CDR2 from the germline V gene are MNHNY and SVGAGI (reference sequence). This CDR3 is CASRASGSNNEQFF. For the CDR3, the DNA is TGTGCCAGCAGAGCTAGCGGATCTAACAATGAGCAGTTCTTC.

The chain carries TRBV6-1 and TRBJ1-2; 8 nucleotides align to TRBD1. The CDR3 has 12 residues. Trimming at V came to 10 bases and at J to 8 bases, leaving 9 bases not matched to a gene. Germline lookup yields CDR1 MNHNS and CDR2 SASEGT. The CDR3 spells CATWTGFFGYTF. DNA for the CDR3: TGTGCCACCTGGACAGGGTTTTTCGGCTACACCTTC.

The chain combines TRBV6-5 with TRBJ2-3; D call uncertain. Trimming took 6 bases from V and 5 from J, leaving 12 bases between them. CDR3 length: 13 residues. Germline assignment: CDR1 MNHEY and CDR2 SVGAGI. The CDR3 DNA follows: TGTGCCAGCAGCCCCTCGAAGGGAGATACGCAGTATTTT. It yields the protein CASSPSKGDTQYF.

This chain connects TRBV6-5 to TRBJ1-1; maybe TRBD1 (5 bases). Germline-derived CDR1 and CDR2 are MNHEY and SVGAGI. This CDR3 spans 14 amino acids. V was shortened by 5 bases and J by 10 bases, with 20 bases between the two germline ends. For the CDR3, the DNA is TGTGCCAGCAGTCTTCCTGGAGGGGCCAATAGAGCTTTCTTT. Amino acids: CASSLPGGANRAFF.

Comments on this clone: Other DNA sequences within the sample encode an identical CDR3. The V call is TRBV18, the J call TRBJ1-3, with D possibly matching TRBD1 (6 bases). The V and J ends lost 3 bases and 0 bases respectively, with 12 bases between them. This CDR3 comprises 16 residues. CDR1 KGHSH and CDR2 LQKENI come from the germline V gene. CDR3 DNA sequence: TGTGCCAGCTCACCCTTGGACAGTCTCTCTGGAAACACCATATATTTT. Its protein product is CASSPLDSLSGNTIYF.

The gene calls are TRBV7-2 and TRBJ2-7, with D possibly being TRBD1 (6 bases). V gave up 6 bases and J gave up 7 bases, with 19 bases separating them. Germline V gives CDR1 SGHTA, CDR2 FQGNSA. This CDR3 is built from 14 residues. The CDR3 loop reads CASSSDRFMGEQYF. DNA for the CDR3: TGTGCCAGCAGTTCCGACAGGTTTATGGGGGAGCAGTACTTC.